What follows is one T cell receptor beta chain and its context. Its target antigen remains unknown. Nothing much larger sits one base from this clone, and base qualities are not available. Sequences SGHRS (CDR1) and YFSETQ (CDR2) are obtained from the germline V gene. V was cut back by 7 bases and J by 3 bases, leaving a gap of 7 bases between them. The CDR3 holds 12 amino acids from the cysteine to the phenylalanine. Only CDR3 DNA is held: 36 bases, read in frame from base 1. The CDR3 regions of human TCRbeta chains were analyzed by immunosequencing. The paper's processing steps were these. Repertoire TCRs were checked for matches against a reference library of SARS-CoV-2-specific TCRs that had been generated using the MIRA antigen-specificity platform. Breadth was defined as the fraction of unique TCRs that were SARS-CoV-2-associated. Depth was defined as the fraction of total T cells that were SARS-CoV-2-associated. Using the MIRA data, every spike-specific TCR was mapped to the spike region that the TCR reacted to and assigned to either a CD4 or a CD8 class. Log10-transformed breadth and depth values were compared by one-way ANOVA with Sidak's multiple comparisons tests. TCRdb mirrors the immuneACCESS table, restricted to in-frame sequences. Some clones are absent from its copies; in checked studies, under half trace to an unresolved V gene, and the reason for the others is unknown. For V, J and clone size, that table is used; D and trimming come from the DNA. The sample includes roughly 150,000 clones, with 80% to 95% observed a single time. Around 1.5% of the sample goes to the ten largest clones.

These data come from a study of T cell responses to AZD1222 COVID-19 vaccine (dated by TCRdb to the early 2020s). As for the study more broadly: AZD1222 recipients with second doses at about 4 weeks or about 12 weeks were pooled, because spike-specific TCR depth and breadth did not differ between schedules. TCR sequencing covered roughly 230 trial participants: roughly 200 given two doses of AZD1222 and about 26 given two doses of MenACWY control vaccine. Trial participants were enrolled by age into 18-55, 56-69 and 70-plus year subgroups, with roughly 160, 29 and 62 TCR-sequenced participants respectively.

According to the study, the label for this sample's time point signals: baseline before first vaccination. Vaccinee samples were obtained from the UK trials COV001 and COV002, which included a single-blind randomized controlled phase 2/3 trial of AZD1222 (ChAdOx1 nCoV-19) in healthy adults. For TCRbeta chain sequencing, PBMC samples from trial participants were taken at day 0 and at day 28 after the second dose. Results and caveats for the whole study, not just this receptor: Because no samples from the day 14 peak response were available, repertoires could be characterized only after the peak T cell response. Only five to seven AZD1222 recipients were SARS-CoV-2 seropositive at baseline, limiting conclusions about previously exposed vaccinees. In the small 56-69-year group, the increase in depth fell short of significance, most likely because of low power. A significant rise in spike-specific TCR breadth and depth was observed after two AZD1222 doses relative to day 0 and relative to MenACWY recipients. CD4 TCRs associated with the vaccine covered the entire spike protein, and the dominant responses were in regions 160-218 and 743-854. Participants were mostly white British and included more females than males, and it was suggested by the authors that clonal diversity may have been underestimated. Nearly half of unique spike-specific TCRs reportedly recognized epitopes outside regions mutated in the B.1.351 and B.1.1.7 variants.

The material sequenced was peripheral blood, taken on day 0 of AZD1222 vaccination. The V gene is TRBV5-1 and the J gene is TRBJ2-2; the D gene is possibly TRBD1, with 5 bases matching. This receptor was obtained from an adult in good health. The DNA is TGCGCCAGCGTCAGGGACACCGGGGAGCTGTTTTTT. It is translated as CASVRDTGELFF.